A selection of T cell receptor beta chains follows, all from one sample in a study of regulatory T cells in long-lasting Graves disease. TCRdb reprocessed the multiplex PCR reads with MiXCR, giving one entry per CDR3 protein. The table records 400,000 to 450,000 distinct CDR3 sequences, 23% of them present only once. Sequencing was performed on peripheral blood mononuclear cells (PBMCs), taken when the disease was refractory, from a patient treated with antithyroid drugs. These receptors came from a female donor with Graves disease. Each CDR3 is given with its conserved first and last residue. D genes are given only for firm matches. Only part of the rows carry a size: once, few, many, or a class if the clone is expanded.

CASSKSTASNYGYTF,TGTGCCAGCAGTAAATCGACAGCTTCCAACTATGGCTACACCTTC,TRBJ1-2,.,TRBV28,many
CSCGGGDRAETQYF,TGCAGCTGTGGGGGGGGGGACAGGGCAGAGACCCAGTACTTC,TRBJ2-5,TRBD1,TRBV29-1,few
CAWSAWTETNTEAFF,TGTGCCTGGAGTGCTTGGACAGAAACGAACACTGAAGCTTTCTTT,TRBJ1-1,.,TRBV30,once
CSVEGFGSGRRDEQFF,TGCAGCGTTGAAGGTTTTGGTAGCGGGAGGCGGGATGAGCAGTTCTTC,TRBJ2-1,TRBD2,TRBV29-1,once
CASSSNRGGQPQHF,TGTGCCAGCAGTTCCAACAGGGGAGGTCAGCCCCAGCATTTT,TRBJ1-5,TRBD1,TRBV6-5,few
CASKKGTETQYF,TGTGCCAGCAAAAAGGGAACAGAGACCCAGTACTTC,TRBJ2-5,.,TRBV2,.
CASRPESSYEQYF,TGTGCCAGTAGACCCGAGAGCTCCTACGAGCAGTACTTC,TRBJ2-7,.,TRBV28,many
CAITKNGGGDNEQFF,TGTGCCATCACTAAAAATGGGGGAGGGGACAATGAGCAGTTCTTC,TRBJ2-1,TRBD2,TRBV10-3,few
CASSQGQGNYEQYF,TGTGCCAGCAGCCAGGGACAGGGGAACTACGAGCAGTACTTC,TRBJ2-7,TRBD1,TRBV7-3,many
CSVRVGYGYTF,TGCAGCGTTCGGGTGGGCTATGGCTACACCTTC,TRBJ1-2,.,TRBV29-1,few
CSAAPVGPAGDRGRYEQYF,TGCAGCGCCGCCCCGGTGGGACCCGCGGGGGACAGGGGGAGGTACGAGCAGTACTTC,TRBJ2-7,TRBD1,TRBV29-1,.
CSVELQGQLFF,TGCAGCGTTGAACTCCAGGGGCAACTGTTTTTT,TRBJ1-4,.,TRBV29-1,many
CASSLSLRIAGGFYEQYF,TGTGCCAGCAGTTTATCCCTTCGGATAGCGGGAGGTTTCTACGAGCAGTACTTC,TRBJ2-7,TRBD2,TRBV28,.
CASSLGVRGIDEQFF,TGTGCCAGCAGCTTAGGGGTCAGGGGTATCGATGAGCAGTTCTTC,TRBJ2-1,.,TRBV11-2,.
CASSEWTGVSGANVLTF,TGTGCCAGCAGTGAATGGACAGGGGTTTCTGGGGCCAACGTCCTGACTTTC,TRBJ2-6,TRBD1,TRBV6-1,few
CAWSPKSVRGGAFF,TGTGCCTGGAGCCCCAAATCCGTCCGGGGGGGAGCTTTCTTT,TRBJ1-1,.,TRBV30,few
CASQGRQNTEAFF,TGTGCCAGCCAGGGACGGCAGAACACTGAAGCTTTCTTT,TRBJ1-1,.,TRBV28,many
CASSSWTGPMNTEAFF,TGTGCCAGCAGTTCTTGGACAGGTCCCATGAACACTGAAGCTTTCTTT,TRBJ1-1,TRBD1,TRBV6-5,many
CAWSRGNYGYTF,TGTGCCTGGAGTAGGGGGAACTATGGCTACACCTTC,TRBJ1-2,.,TRBV30,few
CASSSTLTEAFF,TGTGCCAGCTCATCGACCCTCACAGAAGCTTTCTTT,TRBJ1-1,.,TRBV18,few
CASRGGTGSSYNEQFF,TGTGCCAGCAGGGGGGGGACAGGGAGCTCCTACAATGAGCAGTTCTTC,TRBJ2-1,TRBD1,TRBV28,once
CASKGHGEQYF,TGTGCCAGCAAGGGGCATGGGGAGCAGTACTTC,TRBJ2-7,.,TRBV27,few
CATTGTSGRETYEQYF,TGTGCCACAACCGGGACTAGCGGGAGGGAGACCTACGAGCAGTACTTC,TRBJ2-7,TRBD2,TRBV10-3,.
CASSPVAGVHYNEQFF,TGTGCCAGCAGTCCGGTCGCAGGGGTCCACTACAATGAGCAGTTCTTC,TRBJ2-1,.,TRBV28,many
CASSLASSQTQHF,TGTGCCAGCAGCTTAGCGTCGAGTCAGACCCAGCACTTC,TRBJ2-5,.,TRBV7-9,.
CAASQAGRGIYQPQHF,TGCGCCGCGAGTCAGGCGGGCAGGGGAATTTATCAGCCCCAGCATTTT,TRBJ1-5,.,TRBV5-1,few
CSAPDKYSNQPQHF,TGCAGTGCTCCGGACAAGTATAGCAATCAGCCCCAGCATTTT,TRBJ1-5,.,TRBV20-1,many
CSARAPVRYNEQFF,TGCAGTGCTAGAGCCCCGGTGCGGTACAATGAGCAGTTCTTC,TRBJ2-1,.,TRBV20-1,few
CASRLKQGAFQPQHF,TGTGCCAGCAGGTTGAAGCAGGGGGCCTTTCAGCCCCAGCATTTT,TRBJ1-5,TRBD1,TRBV27,many
CASSSTGWETQYF,TGTGCCAGCAGTTCCACAGGGTGGGAGACCCAGTACTTC,TRBJ2-5,.,TRBV27,.
CASSLDRGGIGAFF,TGTGCCAGCAGCTTGGACCGCGGGGGCATAGGAGCTTTCTTT,TRBJ1-1,.,TRBV5-5,few
CATSFSDRVEAFF,TGTGCCACCTCATTTAGCGACAGAGTAGAAGCTTTCTTT,TRBJ1-1,.,TRBV28,many
CASSPAGSGQETQYF,TGCGCCAGCAGCCCGGCAGGTAGCGGACAAGAGACCCAGTACTTC,TRBJ2-5,.,TRBV5-1,.
CASSFRLMGAETQYF,TGTGCCAGCAGCTTTCGCTTGATGGGGGCGGAGACCCAGTACTTC,TRBJ2-5,.,TRBV27,many
CASSHNTIAGEQYF,TGTGCCAGCAGCCACAATACCATAGCGGGAGAGCAGTACTTC,TRBJ2-7,TRBD2,TRBV7-9,.
CASSSTGGLQETQYF,TGTGCCAGCAGTTCGACCGGGGGGCTCCAAGAGACCCAGTACTTC,TRBJ2-5,.,TRBV28,many
CASSQLSEAFF,TGTGCCAGCAGCCAGTTGTCTGAAGCTTTCTTT,TRBJ1-1,.,TRBV6-1,few
CSARDPQGNNYQPQHF,TGCAGTGCTAGAGATCCCCAGGGCAATAATTATCAGCCCCAGCATTTT,TRBJ1-5,.,TRBV20-1,few
CASSYSGWGGTKNIQYF,TGTGCCAGCAGTTACTCTGGGTGGGGAGGAACCAAAAACATTCAGTACTTC,TRBJ2-4,.,TRBV6-5,.
CASSYSPGGMNTEAFF,TGTGCCAGCAGTTACTCGCCAGGAGGCATGAACACTGAAGCTTTCTTT,TRBJ1-1,.,TRBV6-2/TRBV6-3,few
CASSRGLGEQYF,TGTGCCAGCAGCAGGGGGCTAGGCGAGCAGTACTTC,TRBJ2-7,TRBD1,TRBV7-2,.
CASSYWGGGRYEQYF,TGTGCCAGCAGTTACTGGGGGGGGGGTAGGTACGAGCAGTACTTC,TRBJ2-7,TRBD2,TRBV6-5,.
CASSIIAGGYEQYF,TGCGCCAGCAGCATCATAGCGGGAGGCTACGAGCAGTACTTC,TRBJ2-7,TRBD2,TRBV5-1,few
CAIKGGRNSYEQYF,TGTGCCATCAAAGGGGGGCGGAACTCCTACGAGCAGTACTTC,TRBJ2-7,.,TRBV10-3,.
CASSSKQGAYEQYF,TGTGCCAGCAGCTCAAAACAGGGAGCCTACGAGCAGTACTTC,TRBJ2-7,.,TRBV5-4,.
CASSLAGSQEKLFF,TGTGCCAGCAGCTTGGCCGGGTCTCAAGAAAAACTGTTTTTT,TRBJ1-4,.,TRBV5-4,.
CASRSSGSETQYF,TGTGCCAGCAGGTCTAGCGGGAGTGAGACCCAGTACTTC,TRBJ2-5,TRBD2,TRBV2,few
CASSATSYSYEQYF,TGTGCCAGCAGCGCTACTAGCTACTCCTACGAGCAGTACTTC,TRBJ2-7,.,TRBV11-2,.
CASSPRRESYEQYF,TGTGCCAGTAGTCCCCGACGGGAATCCTACGAGCAGTACTTC,TRBJ2-7,.,TRBV19,many
CSATSIGPNYGYTF,TGCAGTGCTACATCTATCGGGCCTAACTATGGCTACACCTTC,TRBJ1-2,.,TRBV20-1,few